This is a list of T cell receptor beta chains from one sample in a study of blood T cell repertoires in COVID-19. Produced via immunoSEQ multiplex PCR; TCRdb's table is partial and in-frame only. The sample includes roughly 240,000 clones, around 88% seen only once; the top ten take around 6%. The specimen sequenced was peripheral blood. Receptors were obtained from a woman older than 75 with COVID-19, enrolled during active disease. The CDR3 runs from the conserved cysteine through the conserved F or W. The order of the fields is J gene, clone size, V gene, D gene, CDR3 protein, CDR3 DNA. The D gene is left open where the match is weak. Clone size is stated in some rows and not others, as once, few, many or a class when expanded.

j_call: TRBJ2-5; clone_size: NA; v_call: TRBV3-1/TRBV3-2; d_call: TRBD1; cdr3_aa: CASSQENSGQEETQYF; cdr3_nt: TGTGCCAGCAGCCAAGAGAATTCGGGACAGGAAGAGACCCAGTACTTC
j_call: TRBJ1-4; clone_size: NA; v_call: TRBV7-9; d_call: TRBD1; cdr3_aa: CASSLSGTGGFSEKLFF; cdr3_nt: TGTGCCAGCAGCTTATCCGGGACAGGGGGATTTAGTGAAAAACTGTTTTTT
j_call: TRBJ1-1; clone_size: NA; v_call: TRBV5-1; d_call: TRBD1; cdr3_aa: CASSLVGQENTEAFF; cdr3_nt: TGCGCCAGCAGCTTGGTGGGACAGGAGAACACTGAAGCTTTCTTT
j_call: TRBJ1-4; clone_size: NA; v_call: TRBV19; d_call: NA; cdr3_aa: CASTPLSTGVSEKLFF; cdr3_nt: TGTGCCAGTACCCCACTCTCGACAGGCGTGAGTGAAAAACTGTTTTTT
j_call: TRBJ1-1; clone_size: NA; v_call: TRBV6-2/TRBV6-3; d_call: NA; cdr3_aa: CASSYGRGNTEAFF; cdr3_nt: TGTGCCAGCAGTTACGGGCGGGGTAACACTGAAGCTTTCTTT
j_call: TRBJ1-6; clone_size: NA; v_call: TRBV5-1; d_call: TRBD1; cdr3_aa: CASSLEGTAYNSPLHF; cdr3_nt: TGCGCCAGCAGCTTGGAGGGGACAGCATATAATTCACCCCTCCACTTT
j_call: TRBJ2-3; clone_size: once; v_call: TRBV5-6; d_call: TRBD2; cdr3_aa: CASSSASGTSVKDTQYF; cdr3_nt: TGTGCCAGCAGCTCAGCTTCCGGGACTAGCGTGAAAGATACGCAGTATTTT
j_call: TRBJ1-2; clone_size: few; v_call: TRBV19; d_call: NA; cdr3_aa: CASSKTPGVGGYTF; cdr3_nt: TGTGCCAGTAGTAAGACTCCAGGGGTCGGCGGCTACACCTTC
j_call: TRBJ1-2; clone_size: NA; v_call: TRBV19; d_call: TRBD1; cdr3_aa: CASGQGASGYTF; cdr3_nt: TGTGCCAGTGGGCAGGGGGCGAGTGGCTACACCTTC
j_call: TRBJ2-6; clone_size: NA; v_call: TRBV27; d_call: TRBD2; cdr3_aa: CASSRRTSGAGANVLTF; cdr3_nt: TGTGCCAGCAGTAGACGGACTAGCGGGGCTGGGGCCAACGTCCTGACTTTC
j_call: TRBJ2-5; clone_size: once; v_call: TRBV5-4; d_call: NA; cdr3_aa: CASSLVWGPTNQETQYF; cdr3_nt: TGTGCCAGCAGCTTGGTTTGGGGGCCCACTAACCAAGAGACCCAGTACTTC
j_call: TRBJ1-5; clone_size: NA; v_call: TRBV5-5; d_call: NA; cdr3_aa: CASSLRGAGNSNQPQHF; cdr3_nt: TGTGCCAGCAGCCTACGCGGGGCAGGGAATAGCAATCAGCCCCAGCATTTT
j_call: TRBJ1-5; clone_size: NA; v_call: TRBV7-2; d_call: NA; cdr3_aa: CASSGWTDNQPQHF; cdr3_nt: TGTGCCAGCAGTGGATGGACAGACAATCAGCCCCAGCATTTT
j_call: TRBJ2-3; clone_size: once; v_call: TRBV10-3; d_call: TRBD2; cdr3_aa: CAIKPTSSVTDTQYF; cdr3_nt: TGTGCCATCAAACCGACTAGCTCGGTAACAGATACGCAGTATTTT
j_call: TRBJ2-3; clone_size: NA; v_call: TRBV19; d_call: TRBD1; cdr3_aa: CASSPGTAIMDTQYF; cdr3_nt: TGTGCCAGTAGTCCCGGGACAGCCATTATGGATACGCAGTATTTT
j_call: TRBJ1-1; clone_size: NA; v_call: TRBV23-1; d_call: NA; cdr3_aa: CASSPLNRDGEAFF; cdr3_nt: TGCGCCAGCAGTCCCCTAAACAGGGATGGTGAAGCTTTCTTT
j_call: TRBJ1-2; clone_size: NA; v_call: TRBV24-1; d_call: NA; cdr3_aa: CATGAGAQKGYGYTF; cdr3_nt: TGTGCCACCGGGGCAGGGGCCCAGAAAGGCTATGGCTACACCTTC
j_call: TRBJ1-5; clone_size: NA; v_call: TRBV6-1; d_call: NA; cdr3_aa: CASSEALDRPNQPQHF; cdr3_nt: TGTGCCAGCAGTGAAGCGCTGGACAGACCCAATCAGCCCCAGCATTTT
j_call: TRBJ1-1; clone_size: once; v_call: TRBV16; d_call: NA; cdr3_aa: CASSQRVNTEAFF; cdr3_nt: TGTGCCAGCAGCCAACGTGTGAACACTGAAGCTTTCTTT
j_call: TRBJ2-7; clone_size: NA; v_call: TRBV5-4; d_call: TRBD1; cdr3_aa: CASSSPPQGAREQYF; cdr3_nt: TGTGCCAGCAGCTCCCCCCCCCAGGGGGCAAGGGAGCAGTACTTC
j_call: TRBJ2-3; clone_size: NA; v_call: TRBV27; d_call: TRBD2; cdr3_aa: CASSPGLGQYF; cdr3_nt: TGTGCCAGCAGTCCGGGACTAGGGCAGTATTTT
j_call: TRBJ2-7; clone_size: NA; v_call: TRBV3-1/TRBV3-2; d_call: TRBD1; cdr3_aa: CASSSSGTGPYEQYF; cdr3_nt: TGTGCCAGCAGCTCCTCCGGGACAGGGCCCTACGAGCAGTACTTC
j_call: TRBJ1-1; clone_size: NA; v_call: TRBV7-2; d_call: TRBD1; cdr3_aa: CASSLDVTGSTEAFF; cdr3_nt: TGTGCCAGCAGCTTAGACGTGACAGGGTCCACTGAAGCTTTCTTT
j_call: TRBJ1-2; clone_size: once; v_call: TRBV6-5; d_call: NA; cdr3_aa: CASSYKGNGYTF; cdr3_nt: TGTGCCAGCAGTTACAAGGGGAATGGCTACACCTTC
j_call: TRBJ1-1; clone_size: NA; v_call: TRBV5-1; d_call: NA; cdr3_aa: CASSIATGVTEAFF; cdr3_nt: TGCGCCAGCAGCATAGCGACAGGTGTGACTGAAGCTTTCTTT
j_call: TRBJ2-1; clone_size: once; v_call: TRBV5-1; d_call: TRBD2; cdr3_aa: CASSLALAGEQQFF; cdr3_nt: TGCGCCAGCAGCTTGGCTCTAGCGGGGGAACAGCAGTTCTTC
j_call: TRBJ2-7; clone_size: once; v_call: TRBV10-3; d_call: NA; cdr3_aa: CAIRYERGYEQYF; cdr3_nt: TGTGCCATCAGATATGAACGGGGCTACGAGCAGTACTTC
j_call: TRBJ1-1; clone_size: NA; v_call: TRBV5-1; d_call: NA; cdr3_aa: CASSLEGRQAFF; cdr3_nt: TGCGCCAGCAGCTTGGAAGGGAGGCAGGCTTTCTTT
j_call: TRBJ1-4; clone_size: NA; v_call: TRBV5-6; d_call: TRBD1; cdr3_aa: CASSLTGNEKLFF; cdr3_nt: TGTGCCAGCAGCCTGACAGGGAATGAAAAACTGTTTTTT
j_call: TRBJ1-5; clone_size: NA; v_call: TRBV6-1; d_call: NA; cdr3_aa: CASSDPNQPQHF; cdr3_nt: TGTGCCAGCAGTGATCCTAATCAGCCCCAGCATTTT
j_call: TRBJ1-5; clone_size: NA; v_call: TRBV27; d_call: NA; cdr3_aa: CASSLGTGVGNQPQHF; cdr3_nt: TGTGCCAGCAGTTTAGGAACGGGGGTCGGCAATCAGCCCCAGCATTTT
j_call: TRBJ1-6; clone_size: NA; v_call: TRBV10-3; d_call: TRBD1; cdr3_aa: CAIIGDRFIAPLHF; cdr3_nt: TGTGCCATCATTGGGGACAGGTTCATTGCACCCCTCCACTTT
j_call: TRBJ2-2; clone_size: NA; v_call: TRBV10-3; d_call: NA; cdr3_aa: CAISESKPSTGELFF; cdr3_nt: TGTGCCATCAGTGAGTCGAAGCCCTCCACCGGGGAGCTGTTTTTT
j_call: TRBJ1-5; clone_size: few; v_call: TRBV28; d_call: NA; cdr3_aa: CAATVSNQPQHF; cdr3_nt: TGTGCCGCGACAGTTAGCAATCAGCCCCAGCATTTT
j_call: TRBJ2-2; clone_size: NA; v_call: TRBV18; d_call: NA; cdr3_aa: CASSPQSLAGTGELFF; cdr3_nt: TGTGCCAGCTCACCACAAAGTCTAGCCGGCACCGGGGAGCTGTTTTTT
j_call: TRBJ2-2; clone_size: NA; v_call: TRBV19; d_call: TRBD2; cdr3_aa: CASSSSGGITYGTGELFF; cdr3_nt: TGTGCCAGTAGCTCTAGCGGGGGGATAACTTATGGCACCGGGGAGCTGTTTTTT
j_call: TRBJ1-2; clone_size: NA; v_call: TRBV6-5; d_call: TRBD1; cdr3_aa: CASSRDRVSGGYTF; cdr3_nt: TGTGCCAGCAGTAGGGACAGGGTGTCAGGCGGCTACACCTTC
j_call: TRBJ2-5; clone_size: NA; v_call: TRBV7-9; d_call: NA; cdr3_aa: CASSLLASRGTQYF; cdr3_nt: TGTGCCAGCAGCTTATTGGCTAGTAGGGGGACCCAGTACTTC
j_call: TRBJ1-1; clone_size: NA; v_call: TRBV7-9; d_call: NA; cdr3_aa: CASSSLTGDTEAFF; cdr3_nt: TGTGCCAGCAGCTCTTTGACGGGGGACACTGAAGCTTTCTTT
j_call: TRBJ2-5; clone_size: NA; v_call: TRBV2; d_call: TRBD2; cdr3_aa: CARTSGSVETQYF; cdr3_nt: TGTGCCAGAACTAGCGGGTCTGTGGAGACCCAGTACTTC